These 18 T cell receptor beta chains came from one sample sequenced in a study of T cells in Graves' hyperthyroidism and ophthalmopathy. From RNA transcripts, TCR beta CDR3 regions were amplified. First-round RT-PCR targeting the TCR CDR3 was performed with the HTBI primer set. TCRdb reanalysed the multiplex PCR reads using MiXCR and keeps one entry per CDR3 protein. The sample lists 550,000 to 850,000 distinct CDR3 sequences, around 20% occurring once. The sample was blood. These receptors originate from a woman in her 50s with Graves' hyperthyroidism that later progressed to Graves' ophthalmopathy.

The V call is TRBV6-9, the J call TRBJ2-7; no clear D. The CDR3 runs to 15 residues. The germline CDR1 and CDR2 sequences are MNHGY and SVAAGI. Trimming removed 3 bases at V and 0 bases at J, with 12 bases between. DNA for the CDR3: TGTGCCAGCAGTTACCGCGCTGGACCCTCCTACGAGCAGTACTTC. It yields the protein CASSYRAGPSYEQYF.

A note on this clonotype: A much more abundant neighbour one base away suggests this may be a read error. V usage is TRBV12-3 or TRBV12-4 and J usage is TRBJ1-5; D gene ambiguous. There are 13 residues in the CDR3. Trimming cost V 7 bases and J 5 bases, with 12 bases left between them. The CDR3 region has the DNA TGTGCCAGCAAGATTGGAGAAGATCAGCCCCAGCATTTT. This gives the protein CASKIGEDQPQHF.

This clonotype occurred a few times. This chain links TRBV20-1 with TRBJ2-3; 13 bases agree with TRBD2. The CDR3 runs 19 residues. The germline V gene encodes CDR1 DFQATT and CDR2 SNEGSKA (reference sequence). J was trimmed by 4 bases and V by 1 base; bases with no gene match: 14. CDR3 sequence reads: CSARAPGTSGAKPPDTQYF. CDR3 nucleotide sequence: TGCAGTGCTAGAGCCCCCGGGACTAGCGGGGCTAAACCTCCAGATACGCAGTATTTT.

This clonotype has ten or more counts. The rearrangement uses TRBV5-1 and TRBJ2-4; the D is unclear. The CDR3 extends over 14 amino acids. Per germline, CDR1 SGHRS and CDR2 YFSETQ. Trimming stripped 0 bases from V and 8 bases from J, with 12 bases between. As DNA, the CDR3 is TGCGCCAGCAGCTTGGCCCAGCAAAGGCACATTCAGTACTTC. Protein sequence: CASSLAQQRHIQYF.

This clonotype was counted between two and nine times. The chain joins TRBV2 to TRBJ2-5; 8 bases align to TRBD1. The CDR3 loop spans 17 amino acids. The germline V gene encodes CDR1 SNHLY and CDR2 FYNNEI. Trimming took 6 bases from V and 2 from J; bases not matched to a gene: 14. CDR3 amino acids: CASRDRTGWGPQETQYF. In DNA form, the CDR3 reads TGTGCCAGCAGGGACCGGACAGGGTGGGGACCACAAGAGACCCAGTACTTC.

This clonotype was counted ten times or more. This chain links TRBV30 with TRBJ1-2; no firm D call. The length of the CDR3 is 11 residues. The germline V and J ends were trimmed by 0 bases and 9 bases, with 8 bases remaining between them. Germline loops: CDR1 GTSNPN, CDR2 SVGIG (reference sequence). The CDR3 here is CAWSVRLSYTF. Written as DNA, the CDR3 is TGTGCCTGGAGTGTAAGGTTGAGCTACACCTTC. Using reference TRBV30 and TRBJ1-2 for the parts outside the CDR3, the full variable domain is SQTIHQWPATLVQPVGSPLSLECTVEGTSNPNLYWYRQAAGRGLQLLFYSVGIGQISSEVPQNLSASRPQDRQFILSSKKLLLSDSGFYLCAWSVRLSYTFGSGTRLTVV.

V gene TRBV11-2 combines with J gene TRBJ2-3; D is unclear. Trimming removed 2 bases at V and 0 bases at J, with 9 bases between. CDR3 length: 15 amino acids. Germline V gene lookup returns CDR1 SGHAT and CDR2 FQNNGV. CDR3 loop: CASSLFRASTDTQYF. The DNA for the CDR3 is TGTGCCAGCAGCTTATTCCGGGCTAGCACAGATACGCAGTATTTT. The full variable domain, with the rest looked up from reference TRBV11-2 and TRBJ2-3, is EAGVAQSPRYKIIEKRQSVAFWCNPISGHATLYWYQQILGQGPKLLIQFQNNGVVDDSQLPKDRFSAERLKGVDSTLKIQPAKLEDSAVYLCASSLFRASTDTQYFGPGTRLTVL.

This clonotype was recorded a few times. V is TRBV5-1 and J is TRBJ2-3, with 9 bases aligning to TRBD1. There are 16 residues in the CDR3. In germline, CDR1 is SGHRS, CDR2 YFSETQ. V shed 0 bases and J 4 bases; nucleotides not matched to a gene: 6. The DNA of the CDR3 is TGCGCCAGCAGCTTGGAACAGGGGGCGAGGGCAGATACGCAGTATTTT. Translation: CASSLEQGARADTQYF.

This clonotype was seen many times. The chain carries TRBV11-2 and TRBJ2-7; maybe TRBD1 (6 bases). V lost 5 bases and J 3 bases, leaving 20 bases between the germline ends. From germline, CDR1 is SGHAT and CDR2 FQNNGV. This CDR3 has 16 residues. The CDR3 DNA reads as TGTGCCAGCAGCGCATACCGGGACACGAGACACTACGAGCAGTACTTC. The encoded protein is CASSAYRDTRHYEQYF.

This chain uses TRBV19 with TRBJ2-1; TRBD2 agrees at 12 bases. Germline V gene lookup returns CDR1 LNHDA and CDR2 SQIVND (reference sequence). The CDR3 runs to 14 residues. J gave up 15 bases and V 1 base, and 7 bases lay outside the gene matches. As DNA, the CDR3 is TGTGCCAGTAGTATAGGACTAGCGGGGGAGCGTCGGTTCTTC. Residues: CASSIGLAGERRFF.

This clonotype was detected ten times or more. This chain joins TRBV5-5 and TRBJ2-1, with TRBD2 identical over 12 bases. CDR1 and CDR2 from the germline V gene are SGHKS and YYEKEE (reference sequence). Losses at the gene ends were 0 bases for V and 0 bases for J; bases not matched to a gene: 7. This CDR3 is built from 19 residues. The CDR3 nucleotides are TGTGCCAGCAGCTTGGCGGCTAGCGGGGGGGTAAGCTCCTACAATGAGCAGTTCTTC. Amino acid sequence: CASSLAASGGVSSYNEQFF.

This clonotype was observed at least ten times. The CDR3 sequence: CAWGTGRETQYF. The CDR3 DNA reads as TGTGCCTGGGGGACAGGGCGGGAGACCCAGTACTTC. The chain combines TRBV30 with TRBJ2-5, with 9 bases fitting TRBD1. V trimming: 5 bases; J trimming: 5 bases; junction bases outside the gene matches: 3. This CDR3 has 12 residues. Per the germline V gene, CDR1 is GTSNPN and CDR2 is SVGIG (reference sequence). Full variable domain (outside the CDR3, taken from reference TRBV30 and TRBJ2-5): SQTIHQWPATLVQPVGSPLSLECTVEGTSNPNLYWYRQAAGRGLQLLFYSVGIGQISSEVPQNLSASRPQDRQFILSSKKLLLSDSGFYLCAWGTGRETQYFGPGTRLLVL.

This clonotype was recorded many times. The chain links TRBV11-3 to TRBJ2-7; TRBD1 matches at 11 bases. Trimming took 4 bases from V and 7 from J; bases not matched to a gene: 6. Germline V CDR1 and CDR2: SGHNT, YENEEA. The CDR3 length is 14 residues. The CDR3 coding sequence is TGTGCCAGCAGCTCCGGACAGGGGGCTGGTGAGCAGTACTTC. This gives the protein CASSSGQGAGEQYF.

The rearrangement uses TRBV12-3 or TRBV12-4 and TRBJ1-1, with D unresolved. Trimming took 7 bases from V and 0 from J, leaving 12 bases between them. This CDR3 has 14 residues. The CDR3 protein is CASTLIPVNTEAFF. The CDR3 DNA sequence: TGTGCCAGCACCTTAATACCGGTGAACACTGAAGCTTTCTTT.

V and J are TRBV4-1 and TRBJ1-4, with D possibly being TRBD1 (6 bases). Trimming left V 3 bases short and J 6 bases short, with 17 bases between. The germline gives CDR1 MGHRA, CDR2 YSYEKL. The CDR3 has 16 residues. The CDR3, as DNA: TGCGCCAGCAGCCACCCCCCGGGACAACGTTATGAAAAACTGTTTTTT. It yields the protein CASSHPPGQRYEKLFF.

This clonotype was seen at least ten times. The chain carries TRBV11-2 and TRBJ2-7, with TRBD1 identical over 7 bases. The V gene end was trimmed by 4 bases and the J gene end by 5 bases; junction bases not matched to a gene: 8. The germline V gene encodes CDR1 SGHAT and CDR2 FQNNGV. The length of the CDR3 is 14 residues. The CDR3 coding sequence is TGTGCCAGCAGCTCGAAACAGGGGCCGCACGAGCAGTACTTC. Translated, it gives CASSSKQGPHEQYF. The full variable domain, its missing parts supplied by reference TRBV11-2 and TRBJ2-7, is EAGVAQSPRYKIIEKRQSVAFWCNPISGHATLYWYQQILGQGPKLLIQFQNNGVVDDSQLPKDRFSAERLKGVDSTLKIQPAKLEDSAVYLCASSSKQGPHEQYFGPGTRLTVT.

The sample holds a few counts of this clonotype. V is TRBV2 and J is TRBJ1-4; D unresolved. Trimming took 2 bases from V and 5 from J, leaving 15 bases between them. The germline CDR1 and CDR2 sequences are SNHLY and FYNNEI. This CDR3 is 16 amino acids long. For the CDR3, the DNA is TGTGCCAGCAGTGAACCCCCAGGCACGCTAAATGAAAAACTGTTTTTT. Residues: CASSEPPGTLNEKLFF. The full variable domain, with the rest looked up from reference TRBV2 and TRBJ1-4, is EPEVTQTPSHQVTQMGQEVILRCVPISNHLYFYWYRQILGQKVEFLVSFYNNEISEKSEIFDDQFSVERPDGSNFTLKIRSTKLEDSAMYFCASSEPPGTLNEKLFFGSGTQLSVL.

The chain joins TRBV5-1 to TRBJ1-2, with D hard to call. V gave up 0 bases and J gave up 0 bases, with 6 bases separating them. CDR3 length: 14 amino acids. Germline CDR1 reads SGHRS; CDR2 reads YFSETQ. The CDR3 sequence: CASSLATSNYGYTF. The DNA for the CDR3 is TGCGCCAGCAGCTTGGCCACTTCTAACTATGGCTACACCTTC.